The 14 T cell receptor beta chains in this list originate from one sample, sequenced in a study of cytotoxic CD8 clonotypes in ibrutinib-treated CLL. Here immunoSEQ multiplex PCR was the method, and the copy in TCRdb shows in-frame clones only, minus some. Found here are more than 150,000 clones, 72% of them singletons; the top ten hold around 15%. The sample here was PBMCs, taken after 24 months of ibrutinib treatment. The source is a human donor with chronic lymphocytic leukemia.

Here the CDR3 reads CASSLTLAGYNEQFF. The CDR3 nucleotides are TGTGCCAGCAGTTTAACACTAGCGGGGTACAATGAGCAGTTCTTC. The chain has TRBV28 and TRBJ2-1, with 10 bases lining up with TRBD2. The trim removed 2 bases at V and 4 bases at J, leaving 2 bases unmatched. The V gene's germline CDR1 is MDHEN and CDR2 SYDVKM. CDR3 size: 15 residues.

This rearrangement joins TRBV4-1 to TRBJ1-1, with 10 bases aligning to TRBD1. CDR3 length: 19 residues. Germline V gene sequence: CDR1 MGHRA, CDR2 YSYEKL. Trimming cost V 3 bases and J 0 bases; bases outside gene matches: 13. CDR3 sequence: CASSQNLGQGKGMNTEAFF. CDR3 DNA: TGCGCCAGCAGCCAGAATTTGGGACAGGGGAAAGGGATGAACACTGAAGCTTTCTTT.

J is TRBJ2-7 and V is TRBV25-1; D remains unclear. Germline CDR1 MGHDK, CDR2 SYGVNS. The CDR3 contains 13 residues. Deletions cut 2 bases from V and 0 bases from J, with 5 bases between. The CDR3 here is CASSEGDSYEQYF. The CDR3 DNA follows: TGTGCCAGCAGTGAAGGGGACTCCTACGAGCAGTACTTC.

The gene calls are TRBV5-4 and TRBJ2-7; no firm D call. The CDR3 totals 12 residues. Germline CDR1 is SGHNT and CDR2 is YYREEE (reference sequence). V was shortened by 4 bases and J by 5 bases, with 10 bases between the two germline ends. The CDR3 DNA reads TGTGCCAGCAGCACCCCAGGCAACGAGCAGTACTTC. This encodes CASSTPGNEQYF. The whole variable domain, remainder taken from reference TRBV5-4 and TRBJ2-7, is ETGVTQSPTHLIKTRGQQVTLRCSSQSGHNTVSWYQQALGQGPQFIFQYYREEENGRGNFPPRFSGLQFPNYSSELNVNALELDDSALYLCASSTPGNEQYFGPGTRLTVT.

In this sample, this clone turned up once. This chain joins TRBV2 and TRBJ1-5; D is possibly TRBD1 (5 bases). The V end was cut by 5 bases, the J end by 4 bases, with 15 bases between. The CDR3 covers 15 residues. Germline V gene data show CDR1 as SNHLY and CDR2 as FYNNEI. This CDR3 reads CASSPDMGGNQPQHF. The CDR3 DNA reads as TGTGCCAGCAGTCCAGACATGGGGGGGAATCAGCCCCAGCATTTT.

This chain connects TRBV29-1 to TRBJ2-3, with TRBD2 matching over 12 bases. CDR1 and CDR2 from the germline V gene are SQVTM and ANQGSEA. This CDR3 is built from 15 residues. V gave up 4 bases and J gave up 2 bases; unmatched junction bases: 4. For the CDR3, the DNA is TGCAGCGTTGCCGGACTAGCGGGGTACACAGATACGCAGTATTTT. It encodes CSVAGLAGYTDTQYF.

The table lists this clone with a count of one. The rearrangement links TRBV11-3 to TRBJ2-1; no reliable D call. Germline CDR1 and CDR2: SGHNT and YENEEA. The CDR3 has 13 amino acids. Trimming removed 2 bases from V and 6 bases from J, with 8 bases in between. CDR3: CASSLNHANEQFF. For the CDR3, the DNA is TGTGCCAGCAGCTTAAACCACGCCAATGAGCAGTTCTTC.

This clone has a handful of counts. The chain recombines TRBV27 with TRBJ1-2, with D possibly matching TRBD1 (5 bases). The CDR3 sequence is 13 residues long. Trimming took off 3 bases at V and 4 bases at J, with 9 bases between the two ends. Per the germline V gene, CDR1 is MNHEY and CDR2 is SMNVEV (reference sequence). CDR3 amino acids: CASSLSGGYGYTF. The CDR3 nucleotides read TGTGCCAGCAGTTTGTCGGGGGGCTATGGCTACACCTTC.

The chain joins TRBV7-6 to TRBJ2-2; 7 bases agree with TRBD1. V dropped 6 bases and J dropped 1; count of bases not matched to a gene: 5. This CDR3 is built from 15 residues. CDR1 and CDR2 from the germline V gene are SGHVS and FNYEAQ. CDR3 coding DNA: TGTGCCAGCAGGCCAGCAGGGGGGAACACCGGGGAGCTGTTTTTT. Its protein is CASRPAGGNTGELFF.

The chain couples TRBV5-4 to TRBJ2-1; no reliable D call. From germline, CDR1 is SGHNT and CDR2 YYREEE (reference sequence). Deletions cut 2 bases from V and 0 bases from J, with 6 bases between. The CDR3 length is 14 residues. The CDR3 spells CASSFIGSYNEQFF. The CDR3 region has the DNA TGTGCCAGCAGCTTTATAGGCTCCTACAATGAGCAGTTCTTC.

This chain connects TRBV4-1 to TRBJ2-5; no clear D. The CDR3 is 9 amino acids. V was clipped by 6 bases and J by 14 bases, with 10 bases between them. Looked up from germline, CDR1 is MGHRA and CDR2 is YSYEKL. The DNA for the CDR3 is TGCGCCAGCAGTCAAAGGAGTTACTTC. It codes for CASSQRSYF.

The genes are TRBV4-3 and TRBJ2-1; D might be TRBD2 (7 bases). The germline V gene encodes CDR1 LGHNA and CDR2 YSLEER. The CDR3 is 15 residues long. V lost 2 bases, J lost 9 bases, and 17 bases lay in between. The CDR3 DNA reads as TGCGCCAGCAGCCAAAGGGGGGGAAGACAAGGTGAGCAGTTCTTC. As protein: CASSQRGGRQGEQFF.

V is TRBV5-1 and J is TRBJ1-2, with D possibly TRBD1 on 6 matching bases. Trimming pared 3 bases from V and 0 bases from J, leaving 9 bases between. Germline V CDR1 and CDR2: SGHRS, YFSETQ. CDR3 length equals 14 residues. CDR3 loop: CASSSDSPNYGYTF. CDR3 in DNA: TGCGCCAGCAGCTCGGACAGTCCTAACTATGGCTACACCTTC.

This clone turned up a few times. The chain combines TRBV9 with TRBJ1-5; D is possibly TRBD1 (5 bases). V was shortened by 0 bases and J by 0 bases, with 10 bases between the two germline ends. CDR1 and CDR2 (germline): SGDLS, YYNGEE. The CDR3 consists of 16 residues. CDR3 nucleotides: TGTGCCAGCAGCGTAGGAGGGGATTATAGCAATCAGCCCCAGCATTTT. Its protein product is CASSVGGDYSNQPQHF. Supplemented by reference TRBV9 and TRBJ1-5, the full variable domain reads DSGVTQTPKHLITATGQRVTLRCSPRSGDLSVYWYQQSLDQGLQFLIQYYNGEERAKGNILERFSAQQFPDLHSELNLSSLELGDSALYFCASSVGGDYSNQPQHFGDGTRLSIL.